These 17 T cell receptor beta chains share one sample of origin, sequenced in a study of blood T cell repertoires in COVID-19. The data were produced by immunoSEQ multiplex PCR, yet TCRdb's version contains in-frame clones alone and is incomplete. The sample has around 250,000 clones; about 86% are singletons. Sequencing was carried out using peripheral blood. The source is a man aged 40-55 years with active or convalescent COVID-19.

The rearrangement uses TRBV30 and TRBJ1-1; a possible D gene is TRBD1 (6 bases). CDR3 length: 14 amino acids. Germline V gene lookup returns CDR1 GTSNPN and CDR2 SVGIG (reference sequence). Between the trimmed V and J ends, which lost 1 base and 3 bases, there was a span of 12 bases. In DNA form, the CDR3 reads TGTGCCTGGAGTGCCTTAAAGGGGGACACTGAAGCTTTCTTT. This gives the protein CAWSALKGDTEAFF.

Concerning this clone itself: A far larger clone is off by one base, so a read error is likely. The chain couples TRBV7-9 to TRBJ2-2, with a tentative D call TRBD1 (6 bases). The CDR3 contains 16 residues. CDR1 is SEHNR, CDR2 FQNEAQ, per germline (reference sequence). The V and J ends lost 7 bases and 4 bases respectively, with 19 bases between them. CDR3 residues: CASTQTRQEPTGELFF. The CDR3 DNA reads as TGTGCCAGCACCCAAACGCGACAGGAGCCCACCGGGGAGCTGTTTTTT.

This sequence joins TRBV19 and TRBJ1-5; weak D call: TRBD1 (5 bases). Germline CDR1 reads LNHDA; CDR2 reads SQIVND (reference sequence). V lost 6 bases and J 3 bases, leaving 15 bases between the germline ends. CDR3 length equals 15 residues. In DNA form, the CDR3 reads TGTGCCAGTAGCCCTACAGGTAACGTCAATCAGCCCCAGCATTTT. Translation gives CASSPTGNVNQPQHF.

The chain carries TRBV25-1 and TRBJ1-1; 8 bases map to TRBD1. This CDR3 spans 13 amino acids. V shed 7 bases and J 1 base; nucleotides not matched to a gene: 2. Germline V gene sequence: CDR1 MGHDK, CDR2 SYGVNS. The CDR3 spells CASKGQGNTEAFF. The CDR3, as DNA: TGTGCCAGCAAAGGACAGGGGAACACTGAAGCTTTCTTT.

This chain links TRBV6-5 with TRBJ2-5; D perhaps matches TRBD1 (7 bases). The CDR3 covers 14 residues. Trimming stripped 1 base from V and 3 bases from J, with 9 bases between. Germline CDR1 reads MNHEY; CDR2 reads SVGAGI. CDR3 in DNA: TGTGCCAGCAGTTACTTCAGGGGGGAAGAGACCCAGTACTTC. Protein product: CASSYFRGEETQYF.

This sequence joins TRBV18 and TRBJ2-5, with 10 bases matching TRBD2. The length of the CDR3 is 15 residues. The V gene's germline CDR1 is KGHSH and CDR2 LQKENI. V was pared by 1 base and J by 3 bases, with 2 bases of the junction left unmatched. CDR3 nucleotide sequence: TGTGCCAGCTCACCACTTAGCGGGGGGAAAGAGACCCAGTACTTC. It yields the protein CASSPLSGGKETQYF.

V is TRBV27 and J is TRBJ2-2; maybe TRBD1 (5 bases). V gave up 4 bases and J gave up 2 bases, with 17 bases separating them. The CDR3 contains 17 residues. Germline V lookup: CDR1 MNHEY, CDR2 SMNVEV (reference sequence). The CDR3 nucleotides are TGTGCCAGCAGTTCCTCAATAATTCAGGGTAACACCGGGGAGCTGTTTTTT. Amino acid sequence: CASSSSIIQGNTGELFF.

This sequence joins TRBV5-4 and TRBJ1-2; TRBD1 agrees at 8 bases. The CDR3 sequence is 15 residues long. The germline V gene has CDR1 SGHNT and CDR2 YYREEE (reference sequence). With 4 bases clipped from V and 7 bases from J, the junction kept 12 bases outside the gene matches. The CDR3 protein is CASSLPDRADSGYTF. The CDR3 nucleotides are TGTGCCAGCAGCCTACCGGACAGGGCGGACTCTGGCTACACCTTC.

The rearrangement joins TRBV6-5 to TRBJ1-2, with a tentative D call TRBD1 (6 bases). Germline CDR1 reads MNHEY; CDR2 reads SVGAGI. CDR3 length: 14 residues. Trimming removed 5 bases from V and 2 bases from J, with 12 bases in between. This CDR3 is CASSQGLLNYGYTF. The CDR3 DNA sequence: TGTGCCAGCAGTCAGGGGCTGTTAAACTATGGCTACACCTTC.

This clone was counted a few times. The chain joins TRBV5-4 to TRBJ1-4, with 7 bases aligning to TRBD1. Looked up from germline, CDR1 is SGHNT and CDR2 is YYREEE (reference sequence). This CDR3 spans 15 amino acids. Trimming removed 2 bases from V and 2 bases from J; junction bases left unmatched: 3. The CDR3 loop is CASSFKDRTNEKLFF. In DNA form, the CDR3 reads TGTGCCAGCAGCTTCAAGGACAGGACTAATGAAAAACTGTTTTTT.

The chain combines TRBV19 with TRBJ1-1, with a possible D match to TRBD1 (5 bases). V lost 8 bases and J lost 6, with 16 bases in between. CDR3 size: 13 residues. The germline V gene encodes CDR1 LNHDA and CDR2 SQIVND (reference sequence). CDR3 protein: CASQPAPGAEAFF. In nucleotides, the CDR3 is TGTGCCAGTCAACCCGCCCCGGGGGCTGAAGCTTTCTTT.

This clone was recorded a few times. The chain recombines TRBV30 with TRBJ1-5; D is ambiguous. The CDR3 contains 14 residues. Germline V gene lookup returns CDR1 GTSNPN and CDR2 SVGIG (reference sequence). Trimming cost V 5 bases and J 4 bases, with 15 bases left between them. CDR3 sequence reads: CAWATDGSNQPQHF. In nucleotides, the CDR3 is TGTGCCTGGGCGACCGACGGGTCAAATCAGCCCCAGCATTTT.

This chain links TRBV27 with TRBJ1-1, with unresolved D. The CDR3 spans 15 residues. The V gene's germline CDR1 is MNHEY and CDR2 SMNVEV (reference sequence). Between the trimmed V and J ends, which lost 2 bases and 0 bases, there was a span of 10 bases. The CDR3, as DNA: TGTGCCAGCAGTTTACGTCCGGGAGTGAACACTGAAGCTTTCTTT. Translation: CASSLRPGVNTEAFF.

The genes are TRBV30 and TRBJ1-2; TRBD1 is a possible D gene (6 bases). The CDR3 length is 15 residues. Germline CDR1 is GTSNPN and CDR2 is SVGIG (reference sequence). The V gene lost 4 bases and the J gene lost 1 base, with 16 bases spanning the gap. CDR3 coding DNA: TGTGCCTGGAAGGCAGGGGCGACAAATAACTATGGCTACACCTTC. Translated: CAWKAGATNNYGYTF. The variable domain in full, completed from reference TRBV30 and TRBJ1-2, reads SQTIHQWPATLVQPVGSPLSLECTVEGTSNPNLYWYRQAAGRGLQLLFYSVGIGQISSEVPQNLSASRPQDRQFILSSKKLLLSDSGFYLCAWKAGATNNYGYTFGSGTRLTVV.

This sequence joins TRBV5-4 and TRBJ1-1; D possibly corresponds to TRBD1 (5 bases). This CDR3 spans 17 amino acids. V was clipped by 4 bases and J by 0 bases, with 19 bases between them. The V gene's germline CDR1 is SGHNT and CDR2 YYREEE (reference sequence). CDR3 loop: CASSPTATNLLNTEAFF. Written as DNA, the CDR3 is TGTGCCAGCAGCCCGACAGCTACCAACTTGTTGAACACTGAAGCTTTCTTT.

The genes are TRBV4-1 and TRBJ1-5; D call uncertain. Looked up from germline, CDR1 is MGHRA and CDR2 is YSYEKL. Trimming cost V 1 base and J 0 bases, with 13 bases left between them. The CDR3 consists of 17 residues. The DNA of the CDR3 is TGCGCCAGCAGCCAAGGGGGAGGGAGCTATAGCAATCAGCCCCAGCATTTT. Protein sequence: CASSQGGGSYSNQPQHF.

Here the CDR3 reads CASSPGTSGRQETQYF. In nucleotides, the CDR3 is TGCGCCAGCAGCCCGGGGACTAGCGGGAGGCAAGAGACCCAGTACTTC. The genes are TRBV4-1 and TRBJ2-5; 15 bases map to TRBD2. V was pared by 4 bases and J by 2 bases, with 2 bases of the junction left unmatched. Germline V lookup: CDR1 MGHRA, CDR2 YSYEKL. This CDR3 contains 16 residues.